Below, one T cell receptor (beta chain) is given with its context. This entry comes from a study of blood T cell repertoires in COVID-19. Overall study: Collection of acute and convalescent COVID-19 samples took place in the United States, Italy and Spain.

Profiling relied on immunoSEQ multiplex PCR, and the TCRdb table lists in-frame clones only, not all of them. The sample includes some 240,000 clones, more than 70% of them seen just once. The sample taken for sequencing was peripheral blood. The TCR sequence derives from a human donor in a cohort sampled during active COVID-19.

The CDR3 region is CASSLTRTGKETEAFF. CDR3 nucleotide sequence: TGTGCCAGCAGCTTAACCCGGACAGGGAAGGAAACTGAAGCTTTCTTT. The V and J genes are TRBV7-6 and TRBJ1-1; 8 bases match TRBD1. Trimming cost V 2 bases and J 5 bases; bases outside gene matches: 10. The germline V gene encodes CDR1 SGHVS and CDR2 FNYEAQ. The CDR3 sequence is 16 residues long. Variable domain in full (rest from reference TRBV7-6 and TRBJ1-1): GAGVSQSPRYKVTKRGQDVALRCDPISGHVSLYWYRQALGQGPEFLTYFNYEAQQDKSGLPNDRFSAERPEGSISTLTIQRTEQRDSAMYRCASSLTRTGKETEAFFGQGTRLTVV.